The present entry profiles one T cell receptor beta chain with its context. This specimen comes from a study of T cell changes during pregnancy in multiple sclerosis. This table comes from immunoSEQ multiplex PCR, and its TCRdb copy is limited to in-frame clones, with some not included. In the table there are tens of thousands of clones, less than 95% of which are singletons. The V end was cut by 0 bases, the J end by 8 bases, with 13 bases between. The CDR3 contains 15 residues. Germline V gene data show CDR1 as MGHDK and CDR2 as SYGVNS. Sequencing used peripheral blood, obtained in the third trimester of pregnancy. The receptor was derived from a female donor with multiple sclerosis, enrolled in a pregnancy study. The chain couples TRBV25-1 to TRBJ2-2; D might be TRBD1 (6 bases). Written as DNA, the CDR3 is TGTGCCAGCAGTGAATATACAGGGAATTCAGGGGAGCTGTTTTTT. It specifies CASSEYTGNSGELFF.